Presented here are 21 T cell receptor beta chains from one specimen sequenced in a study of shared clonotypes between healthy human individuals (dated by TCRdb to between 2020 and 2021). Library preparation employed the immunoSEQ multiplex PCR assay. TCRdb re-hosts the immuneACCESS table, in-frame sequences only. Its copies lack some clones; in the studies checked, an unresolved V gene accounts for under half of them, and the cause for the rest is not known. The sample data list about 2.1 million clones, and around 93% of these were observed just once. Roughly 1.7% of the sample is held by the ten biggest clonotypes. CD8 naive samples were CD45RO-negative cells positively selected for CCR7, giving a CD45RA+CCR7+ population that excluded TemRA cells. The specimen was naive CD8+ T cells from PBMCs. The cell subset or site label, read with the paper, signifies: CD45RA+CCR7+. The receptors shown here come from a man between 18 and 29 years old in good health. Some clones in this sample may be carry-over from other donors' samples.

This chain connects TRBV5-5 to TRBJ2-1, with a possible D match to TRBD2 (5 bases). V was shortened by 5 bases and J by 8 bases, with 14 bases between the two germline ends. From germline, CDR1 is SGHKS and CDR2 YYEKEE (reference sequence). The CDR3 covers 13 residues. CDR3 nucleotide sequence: TGTGCCAGCAGTCAGGACTTATTTGATGAGCAGTTCTTC. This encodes CASSQDLFDEQFF.

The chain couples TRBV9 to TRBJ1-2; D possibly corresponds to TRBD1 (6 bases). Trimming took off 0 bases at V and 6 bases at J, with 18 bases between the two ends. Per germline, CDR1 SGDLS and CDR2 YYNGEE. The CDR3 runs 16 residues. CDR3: CASSVAPQGKGDGYTF. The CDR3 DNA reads TGTGCCAGCAGCGTAGCCCCCCAGGGGAAGGGCGATGGCTACACCTTC.

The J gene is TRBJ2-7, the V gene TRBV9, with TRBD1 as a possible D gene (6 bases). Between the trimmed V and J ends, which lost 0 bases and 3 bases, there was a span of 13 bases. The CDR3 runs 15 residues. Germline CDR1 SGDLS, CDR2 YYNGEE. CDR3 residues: CASSVGAGALYEQYF. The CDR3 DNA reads TGTGCCAGCAGCGTAGGGGCAGGGGCCCTCTACGAGCAGTACTTC.

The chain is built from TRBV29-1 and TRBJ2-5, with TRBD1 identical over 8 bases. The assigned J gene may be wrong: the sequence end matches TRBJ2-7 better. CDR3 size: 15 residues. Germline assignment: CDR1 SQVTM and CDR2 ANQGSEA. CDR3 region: CSVEAAGGRTYEQYF. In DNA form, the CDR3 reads TGCAGCGTTGAGGCCGCAGGGGGCCGAACCTACGAGCAGTACTTC.

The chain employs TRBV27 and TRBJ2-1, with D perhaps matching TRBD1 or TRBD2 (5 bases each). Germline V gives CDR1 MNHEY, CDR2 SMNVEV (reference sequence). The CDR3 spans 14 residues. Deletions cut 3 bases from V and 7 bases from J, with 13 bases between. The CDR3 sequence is CASSLGESWNEQFF. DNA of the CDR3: TGTGCCAGCAGTTTGGGGGAGTCTTGGAATGAGCAGTTCTTC.

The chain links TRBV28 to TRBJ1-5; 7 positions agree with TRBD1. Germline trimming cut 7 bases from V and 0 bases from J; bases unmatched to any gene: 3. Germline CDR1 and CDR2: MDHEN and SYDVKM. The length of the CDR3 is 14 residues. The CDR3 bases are TGTGCCAGCACGACAGGGCCTAGCAATCAGCCCCAGCATTTT. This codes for CASTTGPSNQPQHF.

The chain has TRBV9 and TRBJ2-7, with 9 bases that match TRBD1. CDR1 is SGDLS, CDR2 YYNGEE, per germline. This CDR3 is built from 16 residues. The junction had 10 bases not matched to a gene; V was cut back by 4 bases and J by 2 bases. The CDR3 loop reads CASSTTDRGPTYEQYF. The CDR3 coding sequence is TGTGCCAGCAGCACCACGGACAGGGGACCAACCTACGAGCAGTACTTC.

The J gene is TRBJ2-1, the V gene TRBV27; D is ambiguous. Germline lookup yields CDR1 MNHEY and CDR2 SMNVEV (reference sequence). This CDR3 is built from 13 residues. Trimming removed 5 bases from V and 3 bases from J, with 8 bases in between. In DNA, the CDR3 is TGTGCCAGCAGTCAAGACTTCTACAATGAGCAGTTCTTC. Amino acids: CASSQDFYNEQFF.

Here the CDR3 DNA reads TGTGCCAGCAACGAGCGGGAGCGAGACGAGCAGTACTTC. Translating gives CASNERERDEQYF. V is TRBV7-9 and J is TRBJ2-7, with 8 bases aligning to TRBD2. V shed 7 bases, J shed 5 bases, and the junction held 7 bases outside the gene matches. This CDR3 spans 13 amino acids. The germline V gene has CDR1 SEHNR and CDR2 FQNEAQ (reference sequence). Supplemented by reference TRBV7-9 and TRBJ2-7, the full variable domain reads DTGVSQNPRHKITKRGQNVTFRCDPISEHNRLYWYRQTLGQGPEFLTYFQNEAQLEKSRLLSDRFSAERPKGSFSTLEIQRTEQGDSAMYLCASNERERDEQYFGPGTRLTVT.

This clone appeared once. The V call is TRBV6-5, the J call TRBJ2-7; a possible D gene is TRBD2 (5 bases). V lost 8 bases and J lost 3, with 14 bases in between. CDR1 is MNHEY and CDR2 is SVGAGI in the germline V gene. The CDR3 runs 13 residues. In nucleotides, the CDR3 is TGTGCCAGCCCCCAGGACTCGCACTACGAGCAGTACTTC. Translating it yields CASPQDSHYEQYF.

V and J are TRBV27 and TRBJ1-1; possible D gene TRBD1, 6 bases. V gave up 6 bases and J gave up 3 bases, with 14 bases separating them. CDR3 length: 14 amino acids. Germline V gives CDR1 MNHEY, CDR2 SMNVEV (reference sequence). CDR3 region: CASRVTGGDTEAFF. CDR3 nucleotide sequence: TGTGCCAGCAGGGTGACAGGCGGGGACACTGAAGCTTTCTTT.

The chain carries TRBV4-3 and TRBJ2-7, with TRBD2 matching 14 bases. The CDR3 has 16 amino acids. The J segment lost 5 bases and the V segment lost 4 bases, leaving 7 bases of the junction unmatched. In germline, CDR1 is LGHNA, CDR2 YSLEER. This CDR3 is CASSPPGLAGVHEQYF. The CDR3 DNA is TGCGCCAGCAGCCCACCGGGACTAGCGGGAGTGCACGAGCAGTACTTC.

The CDR3 reads CASSQAGTSGNEQFF. CDR3 coding DNA: TGTGCCAGCAGCCAGGCCGGGACTAGCGGCAATGAGCAGTTCTTC. The chain combines TRBV4-2 with TRBJ2-1; 11 nucleotides agree with TRBD2. CDR1 and CDR2 from the germline V gene are LGHNA and YNFKEQ. V was clipped by 3 bases and J by 6 bases; unmatched bases: 4. CDR3 length: 15 residues.

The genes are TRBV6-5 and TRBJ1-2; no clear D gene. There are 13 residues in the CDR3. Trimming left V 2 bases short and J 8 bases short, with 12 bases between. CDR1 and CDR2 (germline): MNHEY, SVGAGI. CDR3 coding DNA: TGTGCCAGCAGTTACCGCTCCCTCGACGGCTACACCTTC. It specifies CASSYRSLDGYTF.

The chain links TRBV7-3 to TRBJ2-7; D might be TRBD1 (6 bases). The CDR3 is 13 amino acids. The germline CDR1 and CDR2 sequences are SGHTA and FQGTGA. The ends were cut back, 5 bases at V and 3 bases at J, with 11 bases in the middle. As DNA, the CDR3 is TGTGCCAGCAGCCTGATGACAGGCTACGAGCAGTACTTC. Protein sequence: CASSLMTGYEQYF. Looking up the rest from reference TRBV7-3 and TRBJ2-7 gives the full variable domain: GAGVSQTPSNKVTEKGKYVELRCDPISGHTALYWYRQSLGQGPEFLIYFQGTGAADDSGLPNDRFFAVRPEGSVSTLKIQRTERGDSAVYLCASSLMTGYEQYFGPGTRLTVT.

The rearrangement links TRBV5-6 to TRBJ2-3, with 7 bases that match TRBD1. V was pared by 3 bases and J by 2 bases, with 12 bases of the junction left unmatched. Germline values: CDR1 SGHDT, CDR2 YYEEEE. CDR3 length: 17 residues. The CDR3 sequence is CASSSGVQGLPTDTQYF. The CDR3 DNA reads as TGTGCCAGCAGCTCTGGTGTACAGGGGCTACCCACAGATACGCAGTATTTT.

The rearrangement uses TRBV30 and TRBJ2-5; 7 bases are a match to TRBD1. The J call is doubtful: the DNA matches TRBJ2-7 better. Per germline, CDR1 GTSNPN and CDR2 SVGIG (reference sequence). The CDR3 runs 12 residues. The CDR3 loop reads CAWSGTDYEQYF. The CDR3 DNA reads TGTGCCTGGTCCGGGACAGATTACGAGCAGTACTTC.

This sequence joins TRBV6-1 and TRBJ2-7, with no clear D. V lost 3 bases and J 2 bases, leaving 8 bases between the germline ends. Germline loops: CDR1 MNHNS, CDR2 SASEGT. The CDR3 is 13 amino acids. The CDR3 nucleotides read TGTGCCAGCAGTGAGAGCGTCACCTACGAGCAGTACTTC. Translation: CASSESVTYEQYF.

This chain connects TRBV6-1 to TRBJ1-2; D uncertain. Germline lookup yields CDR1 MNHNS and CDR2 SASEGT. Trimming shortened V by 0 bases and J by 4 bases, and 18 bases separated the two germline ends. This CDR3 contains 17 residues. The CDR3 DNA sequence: TGTGCCAGCAGTGAAGCCCGGACGGGAACCAATTCCTATGGCTACACCTTC. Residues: CASSEARTGTNSYGYTF.

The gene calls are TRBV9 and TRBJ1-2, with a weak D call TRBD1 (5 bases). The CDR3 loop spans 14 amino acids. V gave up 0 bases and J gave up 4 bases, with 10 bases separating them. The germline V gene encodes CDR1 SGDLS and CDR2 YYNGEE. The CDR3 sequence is CASSVGGVGYGYTF. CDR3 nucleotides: TGTGCCAGCAGCGTAGGGGGGGTAGGCTATGGCTACACCTTC.

The CDR3 DNA follows: TGTGCCAGCAGCTTATATGGCCCGGGACAGGGGGGGAACACTGAAGCTTTCTTT. Translating it yields CASSLYGPGQGGNTEAFF. The chain combines TRBV7-3 with TRBJ1-1; 11 bases are a match to TRBD1. This CDR3 spans 18 amino acids. Germline loops: CDR1 SGHTA, CDR2 FQGTGA. The ends lost 2 bases at V and 1 base at J; junction bases unmatched: 9.